What follows are 22 T cell receptor beta chains derived from one specimen sequenced in a study of T cell responses to AZD1222 COVID-19 vaccine. The assay was immunoSEQ multiplex PCR, and TCRdb's table has in-frame clones only and misses some. This repertoire shows 65,000 to 100,000 clones, over 75% found once; its top ten account for 20% to 25%. The source was peripheral blood, collected on day 0 of AZD1222 vaccination. The receptor source for this set is an adult in good health.

The chain joins TRBV12-5 to TRBJ2-7; D unresolved. This CDR3 comprises 11 residues. V lost 0 bases to trimming and J lost 7 bases, with 4 bases between them. Germline V lookup: CDR1 LGHNT, CDR2 FRNRAP. The chain's CDR3 is CASGLVGEQYF. The CDR3 DNA sequence: TGTGCTAGTGGTTTGGTGGGTGAGCAGTACTTC.

V usage is TRBV6-6 and J usage is TRBJ2-7, with a possible D match to TRBD2 (6 bases). This CDR3 is 13 amino acids long. Germline loops: CDR1 MNHNY, CDR2 SVGAGI (reference sequence). V was trimmed by 5 bases and J by 5 bases, leaving 13 bases between them. The CDR3 DNA sequence: TGTGCCAGCAGTCGGTCGGGGGTCCACGAGCAGTACTTC. The encoded protein is CASSRSGVHEQYF.

Only a few counts were recorded for this clone. The chain joins TRBV21-1 to TRBJ1-4; TRBD1 is the table's D call, not checked against the DNA. TRBV21-1 is reported as a pseudogene. The length of the CDR3 is 19 residues. The CDR3: CASSKDRAGTTIANEKLFF. The CDR3 DNA reads as TGTGCCAGCAGCAAAGATCGGGCCGGGACAACGATAGCTAATGAAAAACTGTTTTTT.

The V call is TRBV19, the J call TRBJ2-3, with 8 bases that match TRBD2. Germline V gene sequence: CDR1 LNHDA, CDR2 SQIVND (reference sequence). Losses at the gene ends were 5 bases for V and 1 base for J; bases not matched to a gene: 8. This CDR3 contains 16 residues. The chain's CDR3 is CASSDTSGSGTDTQYF. The CDR3, as DNA: TGTGCCAGTAGTGACACGAGCGGGAGCGGCACAGATACGCAGTATTTT.

The chain links TRBV2 to TRBJ1-2; weak D call: TRBD1 (6 bases). V lost 5 bases to trimming and J lost 8 bases, with 12 bases between them. Germline values: CDR1 SNHLY, CDR2 FYNNEI. The CDR3 has 12 residues. The chain's CDR3 is CASSTGNRGYTF. The CDR3 DNA reads as TGTGCCAGCAGTACAGGGAATAGAGGCTACACCTTC. The full variable domain, with the rest looked up from reference TRBV2 and TRBJ1-2, is EPEVTQTPSHQVTQMGQEVILRCVPISNHLYFYWYRQILGQKVEFLVSFYNNEISEKSEIFDDQFSVERPDGSNFTLKIRSTKLEDSAMYFCASSTGNRGYTFGSGTRLTVV.

V usage is TRBV25-1 and J usage is TRBJ1-3; no clear D. Deletions cut 5 bases from V and 0 bases from J, with 5 bases between. Germline assignment: CDR1 MGHDK and CDR2 SYGVNS. The CDR3 length is 13 residues. CDR3 bases: TGTGCCAGCAGTCAACTCTCTGGAAACACCATATATTTT. Translating it yields CASSQLSGNTIYF.

The V call is TRBV5-4, the J call TRBJ2-7; tentatively, D is TRBD2 (5 bases). CDR1 and CDR2 (germline): SGHNT, YYREEE (reference sequence). Deletions cut 3 bases from V and 6 bases from J, with 22 bases between. CDR3 length equals 16 residues. The CDR3 coding sequence is TGTGCCAGCAGCTCCTCCCAGCGGCGTTCCTCCCTCGAGCAGTACTTC. Residues: CASSSSQRRSSLEQYF.

This chain joins TRBV3-1 (or the pseudogene TRBV3-2) and TRBJ1-1, with D maybe TRBD1 (6 bases). Germline values: CDR1 LGHDT, CDR2 YNNKEL (reference sequence). The CDR3 runs 14 residues. V was pared by 4 bases and J by 4 bases, with 13 bases between. The CDR3 DNA follows: TGTGCCAGCAGCCGAGACAGGAGGGTCACTGAAGCTTTCTTT. Translation: CASSRDRRVTEAFF.

A single count supports this clone. This chain connects TRBV18 to TRBJ1-1; D is unclear. Germline-derived CDR1 and CDR2 are KGHSH and LQKENI. The V end was cut by 3 bases, the J end by 3 bases, with 8 bases between. The CDR3 contains 13 residues. In DNA form, the CDR3 reads TGTGCCAGCTCACCCCGACCCGACACTGAAGCTTTCTTT. It yields the protein CASSPRPDTEAFF.

The chain employs TRBV12-3 or TRBV12-4 and TRBJ2-7; tentative D call: TRBD2 (6 bases). The length of the CDR3 is 12 residues. V lost 6 bases and J lost 7, with 13 bases in between. The CDR3 DNA reads as TGTGCCAGCAGGGCGGAGGGAGGAGAGCAGTACTTC. It is translated as CASRAEGGEQYF.

The genes are TRBV6-5 and TRBJ1-1, with TRBD1 as a possible D gene (5 bases). The V and J ends lost 2 bases and 6 bases respectively, with 7 bases between them. The CDR3 covers 12 residues. From germline, CDR1 is MNHEY and CDR2 SVGAGI. The CDR3 reads CASSYGDSEAFF. Here the CDR3 DNA reads TGTGCCAGCAGTTACGGGGACTCTGAAGCTTTCTTT.

V usage is TRBV5-8 and J usage is TRBJ2-1; D ambiguous. Between the trimmed V and J ends, which lost 2 bases and 4 bases, there was a span of 10 bases. The CDR3 length is 14 residues. Germline lookup yields CDR1 SGHTS and CDR2 YDEGEE. CDR3 bases: TGTGCCAGCAGCTTAGGGCAGATGTACAATGAGCAGTTCTTC. Encoded protein: CASSLGQMYNEQFF. The whole variable domain, remainder taken from reference TRBV5-8 and TRBJ2-1, is EAGVTQSPTHLIKTRGQQATLRCSPISGHTSVYWYQQALGLGLQFLLWYDEGEERNRGNFPPRFSGRQFPNYSSELNVNALELEDSALYLCASSLGQMYNEQFFGPGTRLTVL.

This clone appeared once. The V gene is TRBV7-9, the J gene TRBJ2-1; D unclear. CDR3 size: 13 residues. Per germline, CDR1 SEHNR and CDR2 FQNEAQ (reference sequence). Trimming took off 7 bases at V and 0 bases at J, with 7 bases between the two ends. The DNA of the CDR3 is TGTGCCAGCACTCTGAGCTCCTACAATGAGCAGTTCTTC. It encodes CASTLSSYNEQFF.

The V call is TRBV28, the J call TRBJ2-2; no reliable D call. CDR3 size: 12 residues. Germline assignment: CDR1 MDHEN and CDR2 SYDVKM. Trimming removed 1 base at V and 6 bases at J, with 3 bases between. In DNA, the CDR3 is TGTGCCAGCAGTTTATCTTCCGGGGAGCTGTTTTTT. It translates to CASSLSSGELFF.

The chain joins TRBV7-2 to TRBJ2-5, with 9 nucleotides matching TRBD1. Looked up from germline, CDR1 is SGHTA and CDR2 is FQGNSA. This CDR3 contains 16 residues. V lost 5 bases, J lost 3 bases, and 10 bases stayed unmatched. Written as DNA, the CDR3 is TGTGCCAGCAGCCCACAACCGGGACAGGGTAAAGAGACCCAGTACTTC. This gives the protein CASSPQPGQGKETQYF.

This chain joins TRBV2 and TRBJ1-4, with no clear D. The CDR3 has 15 amino acids. V was clipped by 4 bases and J by 7 bases, with 16 bases between them. Germline values: CDR1 SNHLY, CDR2 FYNNEI. The CDR3 loop reads CASSGGPAKPEKLFF. CDR3 nucleotides: TGTGCCAGCAGTGGAGGCCCCGCTAAGCCTGAAAAACTGTTTTTT.

The rearrangement uses TRBV7-9 and TRBJ1-1; 8 nucleotides match TRBD1. Germline CDR1 SEHNR, CDR2 FQNEAQ (reference sequence). This CDR3 contains 15 residues. Trimming removed 5 bases from V and 5 bases from J; junction bases left unmatched: 10. The CDR3 here is CASSNQGAGYTEAFF. The CDR3 bases are TGTGCCAGCAGCAATCAGGGGGCCGGTTATACTGAAGCTTTCTTT.

The genes are TRBV19 and TRBJ2-2; D ambiguous. CDR3 size: 13 residues. Germline V gene sequence: CDR1 LNHDA, CDR2 SQIVND (reference sequence). V lost 6 bases and J 0 bases, leaving 5 bases between the germline ends. The CDR3 coding sequence is TGTGCCAGTAGGGGTGCGAACACCGGGGAGCTGTTTTTT. Its protein product is CASRGANTGELFF.

The rearrangement joins TRBV19 to TRBJ2-4, with D hard to call. CDR3 length: 14 amino acids. Trimming stripped 0 bases from V and 0 bases from J, with 3 bases between. Germline assignment: CDR1 LNHDA and CDR2 SQIVND (reference sequence). The CDR3 loop is CASSIDRAKNIQYF. The DNA for the CDR3 is TGTGCCAGTAGTATAGACAGAGCCAAAAACATTCAGTACTTC. Full variable domain (outside the CDR3, taken from reference TRBV19 and TRBJ2-4): DGGITQSPKYLFRKEGQNVTLSCEQNLNHDAMYWYRQDPGQGLRLIYYSQIVNDFQKGDIAEGYSVSREKKESFPLTVTSAQKNPTAFYLCASSIDRAKNIQYFGAGTRLSVL.

The chain couples TRBV3-1 (or the pseudogene TRBV3-2) to TRBJ1-3; the D is unclear. The CDR3 is made up of 16 amino acids. Trimming stripped 0 bases from V and 0 bases from J, with 9 bases between. Germline CDR1 is LGHDT and CDR2 is YNNKEL (reference sequence). CDR3: CASSQDLISSGNTIYF. The CDR3 coding sequence is TGTGCCAGCAGCCAAGATCTTATCAGCTCTGGAAACACCATATATTTT.

In this sample, this clone turned up a few times. The chain couples TRBV25-1 to TRBJ2-1; 9 positions match TRBD2. Germline CDR1 is MGHDK and CDR2 is SYGVNS. The CDR3 is 17 amino acids. V was pared by 4 bases and J by 3 bases, with 10 bases of the junction left unmatched. For the CDR3, the DNA is TGTGCCAGCAGTGCTCCAGCGGGAGGTCTAGGCTACAATGAGCAGTTCTTC. Protein sequence: CASSAPAGGLGYNEQFF.

This clone was seen a single time. The V and J genes are TRBV30 and TRBJ1-6, with 7 nucleotides matching TRBD1. Germline CDR1 is GTSNPN and CDR2 is SVGIG (reference sequence). This CDR3 spans 15 amino acids. Trimming took 4 bases from V and 7 from J; bases not matched to a gene: 10. The CDR3 DNA is TGTGCCTGGACCGCGGAGGCAGGGGGAAATTCACCCCTCCACTTT. Translated, it gives CAWTAEAGGNSPLHF.